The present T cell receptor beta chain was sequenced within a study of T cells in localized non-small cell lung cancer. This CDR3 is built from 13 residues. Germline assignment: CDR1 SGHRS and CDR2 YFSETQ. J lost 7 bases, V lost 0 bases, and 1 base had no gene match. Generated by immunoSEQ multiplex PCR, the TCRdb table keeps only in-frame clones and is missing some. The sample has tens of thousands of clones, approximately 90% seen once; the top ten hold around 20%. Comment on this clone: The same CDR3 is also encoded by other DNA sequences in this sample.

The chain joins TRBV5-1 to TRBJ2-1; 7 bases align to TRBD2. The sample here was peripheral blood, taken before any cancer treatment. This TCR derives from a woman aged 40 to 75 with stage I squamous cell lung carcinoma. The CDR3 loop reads CASSLAGGNEQFF. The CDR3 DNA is TGCGCCAGCAGCTTGGCCGGGGGGAATGAGCAGTTCTTC.